What follows are 20 T cell receptor beta chains derived from one specimen sequenced in a study of blood T cell repertoires in COVID-19. Here immunoSEQ multiplex PCR was the method, and the copy in TCRdb shows in-frame clones only, minus some. The sample includes roughly 91,000 clones, roughly 84% seen only once; the top ten take roughly 2.1%. Sequences were obtained from peripheral blood. These receptors all come from a man between 65 and 80 years old with active or convalescent COVID-19.

The V and J genes are TRBV19 and TRBJ1-5; no clear D. V lost 2 bases to trimming and J lost 1 base, with 12 bases between them. This CDR3 is 16 amino acids long. The germline gives CDR1 LNHDA, CDR2 SQIVND (reference sequence). CDR3: CASSIRTPGSNQPQHF. The CDR3 DNA reads TGTGCCAGTAGTATAAGGACTCCTGGGAGCAATCAGCCCCAGCATTTT.

V gene TRBV28 combines with J gene TRBJ1-3; D perhaps matches TRBD1 (5 bases). In germline, CDR1 is MDHEN, CDR2 SYDVKM. The V gene lost 10 bases and the J gene lost 4 bases, with 14 bases spanning the gap. CDR3 length: 13 amino acids. CDR3 DNA: TGTGCCACCCATCAGGGTCTCGGAAACACCATATATTTT. Translated, it gives CATHQGLGNTIYF.

To note about this clone: Relative to the germline gene, one junction end is altered; a read error may explain this. CDR3 DNA sequence: TGTGCCAGCAGAGACCACAGCGGTAAGAACGCTGAAGCTTTCTTT. It encodes CASRDHSGKNAEAFF. The J gene is TRBJ1-1, the V gene TRBV6-5; D is ambiguous. The CDR3 loop spans 15 amino acids. The germline V gene has CDR1 MNHEY and CDR2 SVGAGI.

In DNA, the CDR3 is TGCGCCAGCAGCTCAGGGGGTACAGGGGACATGAACACTGAAGCTTTCTTT. Its protein is CASSSGGTGDMNTEAFF. This chain links TRBV5-1 with TRBJ1-1, with 7 bases that match TRBD1. This CDR3 comprises 17 residues. The junction had 11 bases not matched to a gene; V was cut back by 3 bases and J by 0 bases. Germline loops: CDR1 SGHRS, CDR2 YFSETQ. The variable domain in full, completed from reference TRBV5-1 and TRBJ1-1, reads KAGVTQTPRYLIKTRGQQVTLSCSPISGHRSVSWYQQTPGQGLQFLFEYFSETQRNKGNFPGRFSGRQFSNSRSEMNVSTLELGDSALYLCASSSGGTGDMNTEAFFGQGTRLTVV.

V and J are TRBV27 and TRBJ1-4, with 8 bases fitting TRBD1. The CDR3 is 14 residues long. CDR1 MNHEY and CDR2 SMNVEV come from the germline V gene (reference sequence). V was pared by 0 bases and J by 9 bases, with 3 bases of the junction left unmatched. CDR3 loop: CASSLSQGGQKLFF. CDR3 nucleotide sequence: TGTGCCAGCAGTTTATCACAGGGGGGACAAAAACTGTTTTTT.

CDR3 bases: TGTGCCAGCAGGTGGGGGCAGGGGGCTCGTAATGAGCAGTTCTTC. Its translation is CASRWGQGARNEQFF. The chain joins TRBV6-1 to TRBJ2-1; 8 bases agree with TRBD1. The junction had 11 bases not matched to a gene; V was cut back by 6 bases and J by 7 bases. Germline V CDR1 and CDR2: MNHNS, SASEGT. This CDR3 has 15 residues.

The chain combines TRBV21-1 with TRBJ2-7; the table names TRBD2, a call not compared with the DNA. TRBV21-1 is noted as a pseudogene. The CDR3 extends over 17 amino acids. The CDR3 DNA is TGTGCCAGCAGCAAAGTTTCTAGCGGGGGGCCCTCCTACGAGCAGTACTTC. Protein product: CASSKVSSGGPSYEQYF.

This clone was seen once. This chain connects TRBV5-1 to TRBJ1-6; TRBD1 is a possible D gene (6 bases). Germline loops: CDR1 SGHRS, CDR2 YFSETQ. The CDR3 is 16 residues long. V lost 4 bases and J 5 bases, leaving 16 bases between the germline ends. CDR3 in amino acids: CASSAGQNVHNSPLHF. The CDR3 DNA reads TGCGCCAGCAGCGCCGGACAGAACGTCCATAATTCACCCCTCCACTTT.

This chain joins TRBV12-3 or TRBV12-4 and TRBJ1-2; 9 bases match TRBD1. V shed 10 bases, J shed 7 bases, and the junction held 10 bases outside the gene matches. The CDR3 runs 13 residues. CDR3 sequence: CATRDRARSGYTF. The DNA of the CDR3 is TGTGCCACCAGGGACAGGGCTCGATCTGGCTACACCTTC.

The chain joins TRBV24-1 to TRBJ2-3; D is possibly TRBD1 (6 bases). Germline values: CDR1 KGHDR, CDR2 SFDVKD. The length of the CDR3 is 16 residues. Trimming pared 3 bases from V and 6 bases from J, leaving 18 bases between. CDR3 loop: CATSDRRQGRRDTQYF. The CDR3 DNA reads TGTGCCACCAGTGATCGACGGCAGGGGAGAAGGGATACGCAGTATTTT.

In its sample, this clone was seen once. DNA for the CDR3: TGTGCCAGCAGCGCCCTACCCGGGGGGGCTTTTGGTGAGACCCAGTACTTC. Amino acid sequence: CASSALPGGAFGETQYF. The chain carries TRBV7-2 and TRBJ2-5; 8 bases are shared with TRBD2. CDR1 and CDR2 from the germline V gene are SGHTA and FQGNSA. V lost 5 bases, J lost 5 bases, and 16 bases stayed unmatched. CDR3 length equals 17 residues.

The chain recombines TRBV6-5 with TRBJ1-2; 7 bases fit TRBD1. After removal of 0 bases from V and 3 bases from J, the junction contained 4 bases not matched to a gene. This CDR3 spans 15 amino acids. Germline assignment: CDR1 MNHEY and CDR2 SVGAGI. Here the CDR3 reads CASSYSGRGDYGYTF. DNA of the CDR3: TGTGCCAGCAGTTACTCAGGCAGGGGGGACTATGGCTACACCTTC.

CDR3 nucleotide sequence: TGTGCCACCAGCAGAGACCCCGCCCCACAGGGGGCTGAAGCTTTCTTT. This codes for CATSRDPAPQGAEAFF. The rearrangement uses TRBV15 and TRBJ1-1; TRBD1 agrees at 8 bases. Germline loops: CDR1 LNHNV, CDR2 YYDKDF (reference sequence). This CDR3 spans 16 amino acids. V lost 0 bases to trimming and J lost 6 bases; unmatched junction nucleotides: 9.

This sequence joins TRBV5-4 and TRBJ2-1; TRBD2 matches at 7 bases. CDR1 and CDR2 (germline): SGHNT, YYREEE (reference sequence). V lost 0 bases and J lost 4; bases outside the gene matches: 7. The CDR3 consists of 16 residues. The CDR3 nucleotides read TGTGCCAGCAGCTTGGCGGCGACTAGCCGATACAATGAGCAGTTCTTC. Its translation: CASSLAATSRYNEQFF.

The chain carries TRBV28 and TRBJ2-3; 10 nucleotides align to TRBD1. This CDR3 is built from 16 residues. V lost 1 base to trimming and J lost 6 bases; unmatched junction nucleotides: 7. The germline V gene encodes CDR1 MDHEN and CDR2 SYDVKM. The CDR3 loop reads CASSLLGTGETDTQYF. The CDR3 DNA reads TGTGCCAGCAGTTTATTAGGGACAGGGGAGACGGATACGCAGTATTTT.

J is TRBJ2-7 and V is TRBV5-5; tentative D call: TRBD2 (6 bases). Germline V CDR1 and CDR2: SGHKS, YYEKEE (reference sequence). The CDR3 contains 15 residues. The V end lost 0 bases, the J end lost 3 bases, and 13 bases lay between the germline ends. CDR3 nucleotides: TGTGCCAGCAGCTTGGCGGAGGGTCGAAACTACGAGCAGTACTTC. It encodes CASSLAEGRNYEQYF.

The chain joins TRBV2 to TRBJ2-1; weak D call: TRBD2 (7 bases). Germline assignment: CDR1 SNHLY and CDR2 FYNNEI. The CDR3 length is 15 residues. Deletions cut 3 bases from V and 8 bases from J, with 17 bases between. CDR3 DNA: TGTGCCAGCAGTGATGTCGGGGGGCCGGGGGATGAGCAGTTCTTC. The encoded protein is CASSDVGGPGDEQFF.

The gene calls are TRBV7-2 and TRBJ2-5, with 9 bases that match TRBD1. CDR1 SGHTA and CDR2 FQGNSA come from the germline V gene. The CDR3 length is 11 residues. CDR3 residues: CGTGEQETQYF. The CDR3 region has the DNA TGTGGGACAGGGGAACAAGAGACCCAGTACTTC. Based on the CDR3 plus reference TRBV7-2 and TRBJ2-5, the full variable domain is GAGVSQSPSNKVTEKGKDVELRCDPISGHTALYWYRQSLGQGLEFLIYFQGNSAPDKSGLPSDRFSAERTGGSVSTLTIQRTQQEDSAVYLCGTGEQETQYFGPGTRLLVL.

V usage is TRBV7-9 and J usage is TRBJ2-1; TRBD1 matches at 11 bases. Germline V gene sequence: CDR1 SEHNR, CDR2 FQNEAQ (reference sequence). This CDR3 comprises 16 residues. The V gene end was trimmed by 5 bases and the J gene end by 6 bases; junction bases not matched to a gene: 9. DNA of the CDR3: TGTGCCAGCAGCGCAGGGACAGGGGGTAGGGTCAATGAGCAGTTCTTC. This translates into CASSAGTGGRVNEQFF.

V gene TRBV11-3 combines with J gene TRBJ2-2, with D possibly TRBD1 on 5 matching bases. CDR1 and CDR2 (germline): SGHNT, YENEEA. This CDR3 region has 13 residues. V was trimmed by 5 bases and J by 6 bases, leaving 10 bases between them. This CDR3 reads CASSLGLPGELFF. The CDR3 nucleotides are TGTGCCAGCAGCCTGGGGCTACCCGGGGAGCTGTTTTTT.